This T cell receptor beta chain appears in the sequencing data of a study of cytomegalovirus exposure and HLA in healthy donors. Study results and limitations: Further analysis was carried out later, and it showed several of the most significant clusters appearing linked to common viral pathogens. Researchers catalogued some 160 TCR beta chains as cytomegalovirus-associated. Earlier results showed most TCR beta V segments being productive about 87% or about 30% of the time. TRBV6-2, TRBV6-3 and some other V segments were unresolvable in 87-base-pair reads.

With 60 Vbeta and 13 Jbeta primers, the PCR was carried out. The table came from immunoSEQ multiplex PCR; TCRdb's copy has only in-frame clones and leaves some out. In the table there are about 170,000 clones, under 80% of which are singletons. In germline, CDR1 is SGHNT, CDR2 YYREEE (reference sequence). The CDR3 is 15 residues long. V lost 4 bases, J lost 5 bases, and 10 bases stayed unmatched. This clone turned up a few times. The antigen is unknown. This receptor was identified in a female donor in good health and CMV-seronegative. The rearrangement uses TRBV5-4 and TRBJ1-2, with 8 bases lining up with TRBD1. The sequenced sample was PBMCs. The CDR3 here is CASSHQTGEGYGYTF. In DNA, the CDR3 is TGTGCCAGCAGCCACCAGACAGGGGAAGGGTATGGCTACACCTTC.